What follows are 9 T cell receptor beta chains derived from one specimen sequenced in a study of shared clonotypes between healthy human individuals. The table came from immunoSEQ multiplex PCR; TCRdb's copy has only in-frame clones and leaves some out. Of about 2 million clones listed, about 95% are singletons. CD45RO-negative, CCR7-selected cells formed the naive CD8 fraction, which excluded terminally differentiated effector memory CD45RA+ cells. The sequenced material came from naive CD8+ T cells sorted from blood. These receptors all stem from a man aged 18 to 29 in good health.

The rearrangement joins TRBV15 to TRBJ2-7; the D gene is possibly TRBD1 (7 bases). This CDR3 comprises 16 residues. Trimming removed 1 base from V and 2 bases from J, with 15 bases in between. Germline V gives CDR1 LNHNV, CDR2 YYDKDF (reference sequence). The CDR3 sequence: CATSRVPARGAYEQYF. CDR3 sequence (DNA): TGTGCCACCAGCAGAGTGCCAGCCAGGGGGGCCTACGAGCAGTACTTC.

DNA for the CDR3: TGTGCCAGCAGCGACGGGCCGATTAACTATGGCTACACCTTC. This sequence encodes CASSDGPINYGYTF. This chain connects TRBV7-9 to TRBJ1-2, with D uncertain. V gave up 5 bases and J gave up 1 base, with 11 bases separating them. CDR1 and CDR2 from the germline V gene are SEHNR and FQNEAQ (reference sequence). This CDR3 comprises 14 residues.

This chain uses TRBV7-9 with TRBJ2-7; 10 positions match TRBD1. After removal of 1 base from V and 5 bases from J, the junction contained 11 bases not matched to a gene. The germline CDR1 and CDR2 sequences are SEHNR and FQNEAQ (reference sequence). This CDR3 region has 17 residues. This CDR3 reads CASSLGLWDRGPDEQYF. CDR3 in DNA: TGTGCCAGCAGCTTAGGTCTCTGGGACAGGGGCCCAGACGAGCAGTACTTC.

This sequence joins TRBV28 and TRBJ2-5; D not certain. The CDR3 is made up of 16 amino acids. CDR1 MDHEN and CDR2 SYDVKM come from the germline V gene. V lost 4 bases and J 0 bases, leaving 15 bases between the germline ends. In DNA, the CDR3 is TGTGCCAGCAGTTCCCCGGGCCATTCGTACCAAGAGACCCAGTACTTC. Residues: CASSSPGHSYQETQYF.

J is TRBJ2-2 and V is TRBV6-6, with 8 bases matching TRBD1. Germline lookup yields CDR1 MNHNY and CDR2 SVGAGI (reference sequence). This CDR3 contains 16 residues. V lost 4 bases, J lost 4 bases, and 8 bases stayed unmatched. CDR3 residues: CASSSTRGQVTGELFF. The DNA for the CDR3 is TGTGCCAGCAGTTCGACCAGGGGGCAGGTCACCGGGGAGCTGTTTTTT.

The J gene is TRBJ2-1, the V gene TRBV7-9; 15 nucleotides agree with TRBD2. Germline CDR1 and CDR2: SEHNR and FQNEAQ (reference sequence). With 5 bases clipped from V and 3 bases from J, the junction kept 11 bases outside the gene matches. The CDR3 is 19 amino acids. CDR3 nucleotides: TGTGCCAGCAGCCTCTCCGGGACTAGCGGGAGGACCCTCTACAATGAGCAGTTCTTC. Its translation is CASSLSGTSGRTLYNEQFF.

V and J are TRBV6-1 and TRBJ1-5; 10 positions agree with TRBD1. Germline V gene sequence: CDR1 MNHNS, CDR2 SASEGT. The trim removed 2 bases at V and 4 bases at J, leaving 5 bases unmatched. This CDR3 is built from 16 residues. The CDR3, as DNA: TGTGCCAGCAGTGAATTACGGGGACAGGGGAATCAGCCCCAGCATTTT. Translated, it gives CASSELRGQGNQPQHF.

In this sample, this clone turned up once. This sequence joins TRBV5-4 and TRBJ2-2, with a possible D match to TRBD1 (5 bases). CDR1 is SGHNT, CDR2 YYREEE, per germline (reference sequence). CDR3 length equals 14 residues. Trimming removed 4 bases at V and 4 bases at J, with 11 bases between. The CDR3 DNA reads TGTGCCAGCAGCATTACAGGCCCCACCGGGGAGCTGTTTTTT. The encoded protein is CASSITGPTGELFF.

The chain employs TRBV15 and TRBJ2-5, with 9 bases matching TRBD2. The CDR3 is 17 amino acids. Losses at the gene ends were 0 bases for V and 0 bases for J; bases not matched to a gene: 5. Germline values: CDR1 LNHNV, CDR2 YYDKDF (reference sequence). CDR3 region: CATSRDMVAGDQETQYF. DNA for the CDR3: TGTGCCACCAGCAGAGATATGGTAGCGGGAGACCAAGAGACCCAGTACTTC.